Listed below are T cell receptor beta chains from one sample, sequenced in a study of CD4+ T cells in melanoma. Using immunoSEQ multiplex PCR, the repertoire was profiled, and TCRdb retains in-frame clones only, with some absent. This table holds about 9,900 clones, almost 70% found once. Sequenced material: peripheral blood. The source of these receptors is a human donor with melanoma. Both conserved end residues are part of each CDR3. D genes are given only for firm matches. Only some rows state a clone size, as once, few, many or a class for expanded clones.

v_call	clone_size	cdr3_length	d_call	j_call	cdr3_aa	cdr3_nt
TRBV11-2	NA	15	TRBD1	TRBJ2-2	CASSLQGAETGELFF	TGTGCCAGCAGTCTTCAGGGGGCGGAGACCGGGGAGCTGTTTTTT
TRBV11-2	NA	14	TRBD1	TRBJ1-6	CASSNQGANSPLHF	TGTGCCAGCAGTAATCAGGGGGCGAATTCACCCCTCCACTTT
TRBV19	few	15	TRBD2	TRBJ2-1	CASSLTSGGLLEQFF	TGTGCCAGTAGTCTGACTAGCGGGGGCCTATTGGAGCAGTTCTTC
TRBV19	NA	15	TRBD2	TRBJ2-1	CASSTAAGGRFKQFF	TGTGCCAGTAGTACGGCAGCGGGGGGGCGGTTCAAGCAGTTCTTC
TRBV10-2	NA	15	NA	TRBJ1-5	CASSDKGPINQPQHF	TGCGCCAGCAGTGATAAGGGTCCCATCAATCAGCCCCAGCATTTT
TRBV19	NA	16	TRBD1	TRBJ2-2	CASKDRTGLRSGELFF	TGTGCCAGCAAGGATCGGACAGGGTTAAGGTCCGGGGAGCTGTTTTTT
TRBV4-2	NA	16	NA	TRBJ2-4	CASSRGTDLAKNIQYF	TGTGCCAGCAGCCGCGGGACAGACTTAGCCAAAAACATTCAGTACTTC
TRBV10-3	NA	13	NA	TRBJ2-2	CAISESGAGELFF	TGTGCCATCAGTGAGTCGGGCGCCGGGGAGCTGTTTTTT
TRBV19	few	15	NA	TRBJ2-2	CASRGSSSYTGELFF	TGTGCCAGTAGGGGTTCTAGCAGTTACACCGGGGAGCTGTTTTTT
TRBV27	NA	13	NA	TRBJ2-5	CASKQSQGFEQYF	TGTGCCAGCAAACAAAGCCAGGGGTTTGAGCAGTACTTC
TRBV9	NA	15	TRBD1	TRBJ2-1	CASSVGDRQYNEQFF	TGTGCCAGCAGCGTAGGGGACAGGCAATACAATGAGCAGTTCTTC
TRBV7-8	NA	16	TRBD2	TRBJ2-5	CASSDTGTSGEETQYF	TGTGCCAGCAGCGATACCGGGACTAGCGGGGAAGAGACCCAGTACTTC
TRBV7-7	medium-sized	13	TRBD1	TRBJ2-7	CASSLGQGAEQYF	TGTGCTAGCAGCTTAGGACAGGGGGCCGAGCAGTACTTC
TRBV6-5	NA	15	NA	TRBJ1-1	CASSSLQGVDTEAFF	TGTGCCAGCAGTTCCCTTCAGGGTGTGGACACTGAAGCTTTCTTT
TRBV7-9	NA	12	NA	TRBJ2-7	CASRISDYEQYF	TGTGCCAGCAGAATTTCGGACTACGAGCAGTACTTC
TRBV7-9	NA	15	TRBD1	TRBJ2-7	CASSPQGQAIYEQYF	TGTGCCAGCAGCCCCCAGGGACAGGCGATTTACGAGCAGTACTTC
TRBV7-2	NA	12	NA	TRBJ2-2	CASINPPGELFF	TGTGCCAGCATTAATCCCCCCGGGGAGCTGTTTTTT
TRBV19	NA	14	NA	TRBJ1-5	CASSIGTRNQPQHF	TGTGCCAGTAGTATAGGCACCCGAAATCAGCCCCAGCATTTT
TRBV7-9	once	15	NA	TRBJ2-6	CASRPIGSGANVLTF	TGTGCCAGCAGACCGATCGGGTCTGGGGCCAACGTCCTGACTTTC
TRBV19	medium-sized	14	NA	TRBJ1-5	CASRRGASNQPQHF	TGTGCCAGTAGGAGGGGAGCGAGCAATCAGCCCCAGCATTTT
TRBV6-5	NA	15	NA	TRBJ1-6	CASSQGLGGNSPLHF	TGTGCCAGCAGTCAGGGACTCGGAGGCAATTCACCCCTCCACTTT
TRBV6-6	NA	16	NA	TRBJ1-6	CASSFLGQAPNSPLHF	TGTGCCAGCAGTTTCTTGGGGCAGGCTCCTAATTCACCCCTCCACTTT
TRBV11-2	NA	15	NA	TRBJ2-7	CASSGGRVTSYEQYF	TGTGCCAGCAGCGGAGGACGGGTAACGTCCTACGAGCAGTACTTC
TRBV5-1	NA	15	NA	TRBJ2-7	CASSLAGASSYEQYF	TGCGCCAGCAGCTTGGCCGGAGCTAGCTCCTACGAGCAGTACTTC
TRBV9	NA	15	NA	TRBJ1-2	CASSGYRESNYGYTF	TGTGCCAGCAGCGGATACAGGGAGTCTAACTATGGCTACACCTTC
TRBV5-5	NA	13	NA	TRBJ1-1	CASSLDTNTEAFF	TGTGCCAGCAGCTTAGACACGAACACTGAAGCTTTCTTT
TRBV4-1	NA	14	NA	TRBJ2-7	CASSPQPRAGEQYF	TGCGCCAGCAGCCCACAGCCCCGGGCGGGCGAGCAGTACTTC
TRBV30	NA	15	TRBD1	TRBJ2-7	CAWLGQGGLEGEQYF	TGTGCCTGGCTGGGACAGGGGGGACTGGAGGGCGAGCAGTACTTC
TRBV29-1	NA	15	TRBD2	TRBJ2-3	CSVDPLADITDTQYF	TGCAGCGTTGACCCACTAGCGGATATCACAGATACGCAGTATTTT
TRBV5-4	once	14	TRBD1	TRBJ1-6	CASSPDRARSPLHF	TGTGCCAGCAGCCCGGACAGGGCGAGGTCACCCCTCCACTTT
TRBV30	NA	12	NA	TRBJ1-4	CAWRSEGGKLFF	TGTGCCTGGAGGTCTGAGGGGGGAAAACTGTTTTTT